This T cell receptor (beta chain) was retrieved from a study of T-cell reconstitution after alpha-beta-depleted transplantation in children. Researchers prepared the TCRbeta library using unique molecular identifiers, the study reports. TCRdb ran MiXCR on the PCR reads and lists one entry per CDR3 protein. The table has some 490,000 distinct CDR3 sequences, around an eighth seen once. There are 13 residues in the CDR3. With 4 bases clipped from V and 7 bases from J, the junction kept 5 bases outside the gene matches. CDR1 is SQVTM, CDR2 ANQGSEA, per germline. This clonotype was seen at least ten times.

This material consisted of PBMCs from the stem cell graft donor, taken from the stem cell graft. The origin of this receptor is a human donor who donated a stem cell graft to a child with combined immunodeficiency. J is TRBJ2-1 and V is TRBV29-1, with 9 bases aligning to TRBD2. The CDR3 nucleotides are TGCAGCGTTGCTAGCGGGATAGGGAATGAGCAGTTCTTC. Protein product: CSVASGIGNEQFF.